This T cell receptor (beta chain) came from a study of blood T cell repertoires in COVID-19. Sequencing used immunoSEQ multiplex PCR; TCRdb keeps in-frame clones, though not all of them. The repertoire holds a few hundred thousand clones, with 70% to 90% as singletons. Unmatched junction bases numbered 6, after V lost 4 bases and J lost 4 bases. The CDR3 is 14 residues long. Germline lookup yields CDR1 SGHRS and CDR2 YFSETQ. Those who participated ranged in age from about 18 to 89 years and resided in approximately 26 US areas. Within 2 weeks of study entry, exposed participants had contacted a PCR-confirmed or clinician-diagnosed COVID-19 case.

This TCR was recovered from a woman aged 18-29 years who had been exposed to COVID-19. What was sequenced was PBMCs or T cells enriched from blood (not recorded which). The chain joins TRBV5-1 to TRBJ2-7; 9 bases fit TRBD1. In DNA, the CDR3 is TGCGCCAGCAGCAGCCGGGACAGGGAGTACGAGCAGTACTTC. Translating it yields CASSSRDREYEQYF.